The 28 T cell receptor beta chains below all came from one sample that was sequenced in a study of cytomegalovirus exposure and HLA in healthy donors. PCR primers comprised 60 Vbeta and 13 Jbeta primers. TCRdb's copy holds only in-frame clones and misses some; the assay was immunoSEQ multiplex PCR. The data hold around 170,000 clones, with roughly four fifths observed a single time. The source material was PBMCs. Receptor source: a woman aged 45 to 65 in good health and CMV-seronegative.

This clone was seen more than once but under ten times. V and J are TRBV6-1 and TRBJ2-7; possible D gene TRBD2, 5 bases. The germline V and J ends were trimmed by 2 bases and 4 bases, with 15 bases remaining between them. Germline values: CDR1 MNHNS, CDR2 SASEGT. This CDR3 is 15 amino acids long. The CDR3 protein is CASSEPSGRYYEQYF. The CDR3 DNA reads TGTGCCAGCAGTGAACCCAGCGGTCGGTATTACGAGCAGTACTTC.

The chain is built from TRBV11-2 and TRBJ2-7, with D perhaps matching TRBD2 (6 bases). V was shortened by 2 bases and J by 3 bases, with 14 bases between the two germline ends. From germline, CDR1 is SGHAT and CDR2 FQNNGV. The CDR3 has 15 amino acids. The CDR3 bases are TGTGCCAGCAGCTTAAACGGGCAGGGAGGCTACGAGCAGTACTTC. Encoded protein: CASSLNGQGGYEQYF. Based on the CDR3 plus reference TRBV11-2 and TRBJ2-7, the full variable domain is EAGVAQSPRYKIIEKRQSVAFWCNPISGHATLYWYQQILGQGPKLLIQFQNNGVVDDSQLPKDRFSAERLKGVDSTLKIQPAKLEDSAVYLCASSLNGQGGYEQYFGPGTRLTVT.

The chain is built from TRBV6-5 and TRBJ1-1; 8 positions agree with TRBD1. V lost 0 bases and J lost 7; bases outside the gene matches: 7. The germline V gene has CDR1 MNHEY and CDR2 SVGAGI. The CDR3 has 15 amino acids. The CDR3 is CASSYSSTGVSEAFF. Written as DNA, the CDR3 is TGTGCCAGCAGTTACTCGTCGACAGGGGTGAGTGAAGCTTTCTTT.

The chain combines TRBV5-6 with TRBJ2-7; 8 bases line up with TRBD2. The CDR3 contains 14 residues. Germline trimming cut 4 bases from V and 6 bases from J; bases unmatched to any gene: 9. Germline CDR1 is SGHDT and CDR2 is YYEEEE. The CDR3 DNA is TGTGCCAGCAGCAAAACCGGGACTAGAATCGAGCAGTACTTC. It specifies CASSKTGTRIEQYF.

Only a few counts were recorded for this clone. The gene calls are TRBV5-4 and TRBJ2-3; a weak D match, TRBD1 (6 bases). Germline-derived CDR1 and CDR2 are SGHNT and YYREEE (reference sequence). CDR3 length: 13 amino acids. Between the trimmed V and J ends, which lost 4 bases and 6 bases, there was a span of 12 bases. CDR3 loop: CASSPDRMDTQYF. CDR3 in DNA: TGTGCCAGCAGCCCCGACAGGATGGATACGCAGTATTTT.

V gene TRBV9 combines with J gene TRBJ1-4; 9 bases are shared with TRBD1. The CDR3 extends over 15 amino acids. V trimming: 2 bases; J trimming: 8 bases; junction bases outside the gene matches: 7. CDR1 is SGDLS and CDR2 is YYNGEE in the germline V gene. The CDR3 reads CASSVRDRAVEKLFF. CDR3 bases: TGTGCCAGCAGCGTCCGGGACAGGGCCGTCGAAAAACTGTTTTTT.

This clone appeared a single time. The CDR3 loop is CASSYGARGADTQYF. The DNA for the CDR3 is TGTGCCAGCAGCTATGGAGCCAGGGGGGCAGATACGCAGTATTTT. The gene calls are TRBV7-9 and TRBJ2-3; perhaps TRBD1 as D (7 bases). Trimming took off 4 bases at V and 4 bases at J, with 15 bases between the two ends. The CDR3 covers 15 residues. The V gene's germline CDR1 is SEHNR and CDR2 FQNEAQ (reference sequence).

The chain carries TRBV29-1 and TRBJ1-2; TRBD1 might be the D (5 bases). CDR1 and CDR2 (germline): SQVTM, ANQGSEA. The ends were cut back, 6 bases at V and 4 bases at J, with 12 bases in the middle. The CDR3 contains 12 residues. In DNA form, the CDR3 reads TGCAGCGTCCAGGGATGGAGCTATGGCTACACCTTC. This encodes CSVQGWSYGYTF.

The chain recombines TRBV19 with TRBJ2-2; 9 bases are a match to TRBD1. Germline trimming cut 4 bases from V and 6 bases from J; bases unmatched to any gene: 6. This CDR3 region has 15 residues. Germline V gene sequence: CDR1 LNHDA, CDR2 SQIVND (reference sequence). The CDR3 DNA follows: TGTGCCAGTAGTAATACAGGGGGCTCGGCCGGGGAGCTGTTTTTT. Translated: CASSNTGGSAGELFF. The whole variable domain, remainder taken from reference TRBV19 and TRBJ2-2, is DGGITQSPKYLFRKEGQNVTLSCEQNLNHDAMYWYRQDPGQGLRLIYYSQIVNDFQKGDIAEGYSVSREKKESFPLTVTSAQKNPTAFYLCASSNTGGSAGELFFGEGSRLTVL.

Of note for this clone: At one end, the junction sequence differs from germline, possibly due to a read error. The genes are TRBV9 and TRBJ2-5; D remains ambiguous. The CDR3 is 13 residues long. The V gene's germline CDR1 is SGDLS and CDR2 YYNGEE. Here the CDR3 DNA reads TGTGCCGGCAGCCCCCCTTACCAAGAGACCCAGTACTTC. This codes for CAGSPPYQETQYF.

The chain is built from TRBV7-2 and TRBJ2-3, with a tentative D call TRBD1 (5 bases). Trimming shortened V by 5 bases and J by 3 bases, and 12 bases separated the two germline ends. Germline V gives CDR1 SGHTA, CDR2 FQGNSA. The CDR3 has 14 amino acids. The CDR3 DNA follows: TGTGCCAGCAGCGGGGCAGGGTCGACAGATACGCAGTATTTT. This gives the protein CASSGAGSTDTQYF.

The V gene is TRBV10-2, the J gene TRBJ1-1; unclear D gene. CDR1 and CDR2 from the germline V gene are WSHSY and SAAADI. Deletions cut 0 bases from V and 1 base from J, with 3 bases between. The CDR3 covers 13 residues. CDR3 region: CASSESKNTEAFF. The CDR3 bases are TGCGCCAGCAGTGAGTCTAAGAACACTGAAGCTTTCTTT.

The chain combines TRBV6-6 with TRBJ2-5; 9 nucleotides align to TRBD1. The last part of the DNA fits TRBJ2-7 better; the J call may be wrong. The length of the CDR3 is 14 residues. Looked up from germline, CDR1 is MNHNY and CDR2 is SVGAGI (reference sequence). For the CDR3, the DNA is TGTGCCAGCAGTTACCCACAGGGGGCCAGCGAGCAGTACTTC. It translates to CASSYPQGASEQYF.

In nucleotides, the CDR3 is TGTGCCAGCAGCCCCAACAGGGACAGGGTCAACGAGCAGTACTTC. This sequence encodes CASSPNRDRVNEQYF. This chain links TRBV13 with TRBJ2-7, with TRBD1 identical over 9 bases. Losses at the gene ends were 5 bases for V and 5 bases for J; bases not matched to a gene: 10. The V gene's germline CDR1 is PRHDT and CDR2 FYEKMQ (reference sequence). The CDR3 has 15 residues.

The V call is TRBV30, the J call TRBJ1-3; 7 bases fit TRBD1. Trimming at V came to 8 bases and at J to 0 bases, leaving 22 bases not matched to a gene. Germline V CDR1 and CDR2: GTSNPN, SVGIG (reference sequence). This CDR3 is built from 19 residues. This CDR3 is CAVQHRGRGASNSGNTIYF. DNA for the CDR3: TGTGCCGTCCAGCACAGGGGCAGGGGCGCCTCGAACTCTGGAAACACCATATATTTT.

The chain combines TRBV5-4 with TRBJ2-2, with 9 positions matching TRBD2. Trimming at V came to 2 bases and at J to 1 base, leaving 3 bases not matched to a gene. The CDR3 contains 16 residues. The germline gives CDR1 SGHNT, CDR2 YYREEE (reference sequence). The CDR3 DNA reads TGTGCCAGCAGCTTTCCGACTAGCGGGAACACCGGGGAGCTGTTTTTT. Protein sequence: CASSFPTSGNTGELFF.

The chain combines TRBV27 with TRBJ2-1; 9 bases are a match to TRBD2. V gave up 3 bases and J gave up 6 bases; unmatched junction bases: 15. CDR1 and CDR2 (germline): MNHEY, SMNVEV (reference sequence). The CDR3 is 18 residues long. This CDR3 is CASSFGLRGGARGNEQFF. CDR3 nucleotide sequence: TGTGCCAGCAGTTTTGGGTTGCGCGGGGGGGCGAGGGGCAATGAGCAGTTCTTC.

This rearrangement joins TRBV28 to TRBJ1-5; 8 bases are a match to TRBD1. The V gene end was trimmed by 2 bases and the J gene end by 2 bases; junction bases not matched to a gene: 8. CDR1 MDHEN and CDR2 SYDVKM come from the germline V gene. The length of the CDR3 is 17 residues. The CDR3: CASSLITGGAGNQPQHF. The CDR3 DNA reads as TGTGCCAGCAGTTTAATCACAGGGGGAGCGGGCAATCAGCCCCAGCATTTT.

This clone occurred once. The chain combines TRBV14 with TRBJ1-2; D is possibly TRBD1 (6 bases). The CDR3 spans 12 residues. From germline, CDR1 is SGHDN and CDR2 FVKESK. Trimming pared 4 bases from V and 6 bases from J, leaving 9 bases between. The CDR3 bases are TGTGCCAGCAGCCTAACAGGGCATGGCTACACCTTC. Encoded protein: CASSLTGHGYTF.

This chain connects TRBV28 to TRBJ2-7; 9 positions match TRBD1. Germline CDR1 is MDHEN and CDR2 is SYDVKM. This CDR3 contains 15 residues. V dropped 3 bases and J dropped 5; count of bases not matched to a gene: 8. The CDR3 DNA follows: TGTGCCAGCAGTTTCATTGGGACAGGGTTGCACGAGCAGTACTTC. Translated, it gives CASSFIGTGLHEQYF.

CDR3 DNA: TGTGCCAGCAGCTTAGATCAGGGGACTAGTGGGTACTTC. Its translation: CASSLDQGTSGYF. V is TRBV11-2 and J is TRBJ2-5, with TRBD2 matching over 8 bases. Germline-derived CDR1 and CDR2 are SGHAT and FQNNGV. The CDR3 length is 13 residues. J gave up 13 bases and V 0 bases, and 7 bases lay outside the gene matches.

The rearrangement uses TRBV11-2 and TRBJ2-1, with 9 bases matching TRBD1. In germline, CDR1 is SGHAT, CDR2 FQNNGV. The CDR3 extends over 14 amino acids. With 7 bases clipped from V and 9 bases from J, the junction kept 10 bases outside the gene matches. In DNA, the CDR3 is TGTGCCAGCAAAAAGCCGGGACAGGGATTTGAGCAGTTCTTC. Protein sequence: CASKKPGQGFEQFF.

The V call is TRBV4-1, the J call TRBJ1-2; 7 nucleotides align to TRBD1. Trimming took 4 bases from V and 7 from J; bases not matched to a gene: 9. The CDR3 extends over 14 amino acids. Germline V gene sequence: CDR1 MGHRA, CDR2 YSYEKL. CDR3 DNA: TGCGCCAGCAGCCGTATTGGAGACAGGGCTGGCTACACCTTC. It translates to CASSRIGDRAGYTF.

J is TRBJ1-2 and V is TRBV7-9, with a tentative D call TRBD1 (5 bases). The V end lost 5 bases, the J end lost 4 bases, and 11 bases lay between the germline ends. This CDR3 is built from 13 residues. The germline CDR1 and CDR2 sequences are SEHNR and FQNEAQ (reference sequence). This CDR3 reads CASSQGQGYGYTF. The CDR3 DNA reads as TGTGCCAGCAGCCAAGGGCAGGGCTATGGCTACACCTTC.

J is TRBJ2-3 and V is TRBV7-9; 7 bases map to TRBD2. Germline loops: CDR1 SEHNR, CDR2 FQNEAQ (reference sequence). Trimming cost V 6 bases and J 4 bases; bases outside gene matches: 7. The CDR3 runs 14 residues. CDR3 in amino acids: CASSLGGFPDTQYF. The CDR3 DNA sequence: TGTGCCAGCAGTCTCGGGGGGTTTCCAGATACGCAGTATTTT.

This sequence joins TRBV13 and TRBJ2-7; tentatively, D is TRBD1 (6 bases). There are 14 residues in the CDR3. Germline V gene sequence: CDR1 PRHDT, CDR2 FYEKMQ (reference sequence). V lost 3 bases and J 2 bases, leaving 11 bases between the germline ends. The CDR3 nucleotides read TGTGCCAGCAGCTTGCAGGGGAATGCCTACGAGCAGTACTTC. It encodes CASSLQGNAYEQYF.

The V and J genes are TRBV5-4 and TRBJ2-7; a possible D gene is TRBD2 (6 bases). This CDR3 has 16 residues. Germline loops: CDR1 SGHNT, CDR2 YYREEE (reference sequence). V shed 4 bases and J shed 2 bases, with 19 bases lying between them. CDR3: CASSPPPSDPTYEQYF. As DNA, the CDR3 is TGTGCCAGCAGCCCCCCCCCTAGCGATCCGACCTACGAGCAGTACTTC.

This clone was seen just once. One end of the junction varies from germline; a read error may be responsible. The CDR3 nucleotides are TGTGCCAGCAGTTCAGCGGGCACGTACGAGCAGTGCTTC. Protein: CASSSAGTYEQCF. The chain is built from TRBV6-1 and TRBJ2-7; tentative D call: TRBD2 (6 bases). CDR1 is MNHNS, CDR2 SASEGT, per germline. There are 13 residues in the CDR3.